This TCR beta chain was observed in a study of blood T cell repertoires in COVID-19. Across the whole study: The United States, Italy and Spain provided the acute and convalescent COVID-19 samples. The cDNA or gDNA used as material had been derived from T cells, B-cell-depleted T cells, or PBMCs.

Per the study methods: Estimation of nucleated cell counts was performed using reference gene primer amplification. Profiled with immunoSEQ multiplex PCR; TCRdb holds only in-frame clones, not every one. The DNA gave D and trimming, while V, J and clone size come from that table. Among about 380,000 clones listed, 85% were seen once. CDR1 is SNHLY and CDR2 is FYNNEI in the germline V gene. The V gene lost 6 bases and the J gene lost 7 bases, with 15 bases spanning the gap. The CDR3 extends over 14 amino acids. The material sequenced was peripheral blood. This clonotype originated in a woman aged 18-29 years with acute or convalescent COVID-19. The genes are TRBV2 and TRBJ1-4; the D gene is possibly TRBD1 (5 bases). CDR3 bases: TGTGCCAGCAGCCAGGGTTCTTTGGGTGAAAAACTGTTTTTT. Protein sequence: CASSQGSLGEKLFF. Supplemented by reference TRBV2 and TRBJ1-4, the full variable domain reads EPEVTQTPSHQVTQMGQEVILRCVPISNHLYFYWYRQILGQKVEFLVSFYNNEISEKSEIFDDQFSVERPDGSNFTLKIRSTKLEDSAMYFCASSQGSLGEKLFFGSGTQLSVL.